Following are 27 T cell receptor beta chains from one sample sequenced in a study of control samples from healthy donors and cancer patients. Only in-frame clones appear in the TCRdb table, and some are missing; sequencing was by immunoSEQ multiplex PCR. The data hold 80,000 to 100,000 clones, with 79% observed a single time. The sample was blood. All receptors come from a woman in her 30s in good health.

CDR3 DNA sequence: TGTGCCAGCAGTTACTCGAAGGGGGGACGGGGCACTGAAGCTTTCTTT. Translation gives CASSYSKGGRGTEAFF. V is TRBV6-6 and J is TRBJ1-1; maybe TRBD1 (6 bases). CDR3 size: 16 residues. Trimming removed 0 bases from V and 4 bases from J, with 15 bases in between. Germline loops: CDR1 MNHNY, CDR2 SVGAGI (reference sequence).

The V call is TRBV19, the J call TRBJ1-2; D remains ambiguous. The CDR3 consists of 13 residues. CDR1 is LNHDA, CDR2 SQIVND, per germline (reference sequence). The V end lost 4 bases, the J end lost 6 bases, and 12 bases lay between the germline ends. CDR3: CASSRERTDGYTF. The CDR3 DNA follows: TGTGCCAGTAGTAGGGAGAGGACGGATGGCTACACCTTC.

CDR3 in DNA: TGTGCCATCAGTGGGAACACTGAAGCTTTCTTT. Encoded protein: CAISGNTEAFF. The rearrangement uses TRBV10-3 and TRBJ1-1; D is uncertain. CDR1 is ENHRY and CDR2 is SYGVKD in the germline V gene. The CDR3 covers 11 residues. V was clipped by 4 bases and J by 1 base, with 1 base between them.

CDR3 in amino acids: CASRYTGGPYEQYF. The CDR3 nucleotides read TGTGCCAGCAGGTATACAGGGGGCCCCTACGAGCAGTACTTC. The rearrangement uses TRBV6-6 and TRBJ2-7; TRBD1 aligns across 9 bases. The CDR3 runs to 14 residues. V gave up 6 bases and J gave up 2 bases; unmatched junction bases: 5. CDR1 is MNHNY, CDR2 SVGAGI, per germline (reference sequence).

The chain joins TRBV5-1 to TRBJ1-1; D remains unclear. CDR3 size: 11 residues. The V end lost 6 bases, the J end lost 11 bases, and 14 bases lay between the germline ends. Germline-derived CDR1 and CDR2 are SGHRS and YFSETQ. The CDR3 DNA follows: TGCGCCAGCATCTTTTTGGTGGAGGCTTTCTTT. It translates to CASIFLVEAFF.

The chain uses TRBV5-5 and TRBJ2-6, with no clear D. With 2 bases removed from V and 3 bases from J, the gap between germline ends came to 6 bases. CDR1 is SGHKS, CDR2 YYEKEE, per germline (reference sequence). The CDR3 runs 14 residues. The CDR3 loop is CASSLLGGANVLTF. CDR3 DNA: TGTGCCAGCAGCTTATTGGGTGGGGCCAACGTCCTGACTTTC.

This chain links TRBV5-8 with TRBJ1-1, with D perhaps TRBD1 (6 bases). V was trimmed by 3 bases and J by 1 base, leaving 10 bases between them. This CDR3 has 14 amino acids. Per the germline V gene, CDR1 is SGHTS and CDR2 is YDEGEE. The CDR3 sequence is CASSYDRPNTEAFF. Written as DNA, the CDR3 is TGTGCCAGCAGCTATGACAGGCCGAACACTGAAGCTTTCTTT.

The chain is built from TRBV12-3 or TRBV12-4 and TRBJ1-2; D is perhaps TRBD1 (6 bases). Deletions cut 6 bases from V and 6 bases from J, with 14 bases between. This CDR3 has 13 amino acids. The CDR3 region has the DNA TGTGCCAGCAGCCTCGGGGGGCTCCATGGCTACACCTTC. Its translation is CASSLGGLHGYTF.

This clone was picked up many times. This chain joins TRBV4-3 and TRBJ2-6; D might be TRBD1 (5 bases). Germline V gene sequence: CDR1 LGHNA, CDR2 YSLEER. V lost 1 base and J lost 0, with 7 bases in between. CDR3 size: 16 residues. CDR3 region: CASSQAGHSGANVLTF. The CDR3 DNA reads as TGCGCCAGCAGCCAAGCCGGACACTCTGGGGCCAACGTCCTGACTTTC.

This clone was observed a handful of times. The chain recombines TRBV6-5 with TRBJ1-5; weak D call: TRBD1 (5 bases). The germline CDR1 and CDR2 sequences are MNHEY and SVGAGI. There are 14 residues in the CDR3. V dropped 4 bases and J dropped 4 bases, with 11 bases sitting between them. In DNA form, the CDR3 reads TGTGCCAGCAGTTTAGGACACTCGAATCAGCCCCAGCATTTT. Translated: CASSLGHSNQPQHF.

In DNA form, the CDR3 reads TGTGCCAGCAGTTACTCGAGTCAGATGAACACCGGGGAGCTGTTTTTT. Its protein product is CASSYSSQMNTGELFF. The V call is TRBV6-2 or TRBV6-3, the J call TRBJ2-2; no firm D call. In germline, CDR1 is MNHEY, CDR2 SVGEGT. There are 16 residues in the CDR3. The V gene lost 0 bases and the J gene lost 1 base, with 9 bases spanning the gap.

The V call is TRBV19, the J call TRBJ1-1, with 8 bases aligning to TRBD1. This CDR3 is built from 11 residues. V dropped 7 bases and J dropped 8; count of bases not matched to a gene: 3. Looked up from germline, CDR1 is LNHDA and CDR2 is SQIVND (reference sequence). The CDR3 here is CASIQGAEAFF. For the CDR3, the DNA is TGTGCCAGTATCCAGGGGGCGGAAGCTTTCTTT.

The chain recombines TRBV7-6 with TRBJ1-6; 7 nucleotides match TRBD1. With 1 base clipped from V and 5 bases from J, the junction kept 2 bases outside the gene matches. Germline V CDR1 and CDR2: SGHVS, FNYEAQ. This CDR3 has 15 amino acids. The CDR3 region is CASSLGGQNNSPLHF. CDR3 in DNA: TGTGCCAGCAGCTTAGGGGGACAGAATAATTCACCCCTCCACTTT.

The CDR3 DNA reads TGTGCCATCTCGCGAATTGTCAATGAGCAGTTCTTC. Translation: CAISRIVNEQFF. J is TRBJ2-1 and V is TRBV7-2; D ambiguous. The CDR3 extends over 12 amino acids. Trimming left V 10 bases short and J 6 bases short, with 13 bases between. Germline assignment: CDR1 SGHTA and CDR2 FQGNSA.

The CDR3 protein is CASSLAPVNYGYTF. The CDR3 DNA is TGCGCCAGCAGCTTGGCCCCGGTTAACTATGGCTACACCTTC. The chain is built from TRBV5-1 and TRBJ1-2, with unresolved D. The V gene's germline CDR1 is SGHRS and CDR2 YFSETQ. The CDR3 sequence is 14 residues long. Trimming shortened V by 0 bases and J by 1 base, and 7 bases separated the two germline ends.

The rearrangement links TRBV10-3 to TRBJ2-7, with D perhaps matching TRBD2 (6 bases). The CDR3 consists of 18 residues. V lost 0 bases and J lost 0, with 18 bases in between. Germline lookup yields CDR1 ENHRY and CDR2 SYGVKD. The CDR3 loop reads CAISESSLRRGLSYEQYF. CDR3 DNA: TGTGCCATCAGTGAGTCGAGTCTCCGGAGGGGCCTCTCCTACGAGCAGTACTTC.

The chain uses TRBV7-8 and TRBJ1-1; 7 positions agree with TRBD1. Per the germline V gene, CDR1 is SGHVS and CDR2 is FQNEAQ. The CDR3 extends over 15 amino acids. The ends lost 7 bases at V and 6 bases at J; junction bases unmatched: 14. The DNA of the CDR3 is TGTGCCAGCACCGAGAAAGACAGGGTCTATTCTGAAGCTTTCTTT. Translated, it gives CASTEKDRVYSEAFF.

This chain links TRBV5-1 with TRBJ1-3; TRBD1 is a possible D gene (6 bases). Germline CDR1 reads SGHRS; CDR2 reads YFSETQ. V was cut by 4 bases and J by 0 bases, with 14 bases left in between. The CDR3 is 16 residues long. The CDR3 is CASSPETGRSGNTIYF. The CDR3 nucleotides are TGCGCCAGCAGCCCCGAGACAGGCCGCTCTGGAAACACCATATATTTT.

The chain carries TRBV5-1 and TRBJ2-5, with D tentatively TRBD2 (6 bases). Trimming removed 2 bases at V and 3 bases at J, with 14 bases between. Germline loops: CDR1 SGHRS, CDR2 YFSETQ. The CDR3 spans 15 residues. The CDR3: CASSLSGTGEETQYF. Written as DNA, the CDR3 is TGCGCCAGCAGCTTATCCGGGACGGGGGAAGAGACCCAGTACTTC. Full variable domain (outside the CDR3, taken from reference TRBV5-1 and TRBJ2-5): KAGVTQTPRYLIKTRGQQVTLSCSPISGHRSVSWYQQTPGQGLQFLFEYFSETQRNKGNFPGRFSGRQFSNSRSEMNVSTLELGDSALYLCASSLSGTGEETQYFGPGTRLLVL.

The rearrangement links TRBV28 to TRBJ1-2, with D unresolved. The CDR3 has 12 amino acids. Germline values: CDR1 MDHEN, CDR2 SYDVKM. Trimming removed 2 bases from V and 8 bases from J, with 9 bases in between. In DNA form, the CDR3 reads TGTGCCAGCAGTTTACGGTTGTTGGGCTACACCTTC. It codes for CASSLRLLGYTF.

This rearrangement joins TRBV10-3 to TRBJ2-3; no firm D call. The CDR3 has 12 amino acids. CDR1 is ENHRY, CDR2 SYGVKD, per germline. Trimming stripped 9 bases from V and 0 bases from J, with 7 bases between. The CDR3 is CAMAASTDTQYF. CDR3 sequence (DNA): TGTGCCATGGCGGCCAGCACAGATACGCAGTATTTT.

This chain connects TRBV6-5 to TRBJ1-5; tentatively, D is TRBD1 (5 bases). This CDR3 comprises 13 residues. The V end was cut by 7 bases, the J end by 5 bases, with 12 bases between. The germline CDR1 and CDR2 sequences are MNHEY and SVGAGI. This CDR3 is CASTAGRDQPQHF. CDR3 in DNA: TGTGCCAGCACCGCAGGGCGGGATCAGCCCCAGCATTTT.

V gene TRBV4-3 combines with J gene TRBJ2-3, with a weak D call TRBD2 (5 bases). The CDR3 runs 13 residues. V was trimmed by 6 bases and J by 3 bases, leaving 10 bases between them. Germline values: CDR1 LGHNA, CDR2 YSLEER. CDR3 bases: TGCGCCAGCAGGGACTTAGGAACAGATACGCAGTATTTT. It translates to CASRDLGTDTQYF.

Notes on this clone: This CDR3 is also generated by other DNA sequences in the sample. This chain uses TRBV12-3 or TRBV12-4 with TRBJ1-1; D may be TRBD1 (5 bases). CDR3 length: 13 residues. Trimming took off 5 bases at V and 4 bases at J, with 11 bases between the two ends. CDR3 DNA sequence: TGTGCCAGCAGTACCGGTGGGGGCACTGAAGCTTTCTTT. Its translation: CASSTGGGTEAFF.

The rearrangement uses TRBV12-3 or TRBV12-4 and TRBJ2-3; the D gene is possibly TRBD2 (5 bases). The CDR3 sequence is 13 residues long. V was pared by 5 bases and J by 2 bases, with 8 bases between. Written as DNA, the CDR3 is TGTGCCAGCAGTCAGCGGAACACAGATACGCAGTATTTT. Translation gives CASSQRNTDTQYF.

This clone was seen a few times. DNA of the CDR3: TGCGCCAGCAGCCTAGACACAGGGGACCAAAGTGTCCCTTTCTTT. Residues: CASSLDTGDQSVPFF. The chain combines TRBV5-1 with TRBJ1-1, with 7 bases identical to TRBD1. The CDR3 is made up of 15 amino acids. Germline assignment: CDR1 SGHRS and CDR2 YFSETQ. With 4 bases clipped from V and 12 bases from J, the junction kept 18 bases outside the gene matches.

The rearrangement joins TRBV5-1 to TRBJ2-3, with D maybe TRBD2 (5 bases). Germline V gives CDR1 SGHRS, CDR2 YFSETQ. Trimming stripped 6 bases from V and 0 bases from J, with 11 bases between. CDR3 size: 14 residues. In DNA form, the CDR3 reads TGCGCCAGCAACCCCGGCGGGAGCACAGATACGCAGTATTTT. Its protein product is CASNPGGSTDTQYF.